Listed here are 14 T cell receptor beta chains from one sample, sequenced in a study of blood T cell repertoires in COVID-19. Assay used: immunoSEQ multiplex PCR; TCRdb lists only in-frame clones, some missing. The sample lists around 150,000 clones; 75% to 90% were seen once. Sequencing was carried out using peripheral blood. The receptors stem from a human donor with acute or convalescent COVID-19. The donor label of this sample is uncertain.

J is TRBJ1-5 and V is TRBV14; TRBD1 is a possible D gene (6 bases). The germline V gene has CDR1 SGHDN and CDR2 FVKESK. The CDR3 runs 14 residues. V was pared by 5 bases and J by 7 bases, with 15 bases between. CDR3 DNA: TGTGCCAGCAGCGAGACAGGTTTGAGGCAGCCCCAGCATTTT. It is translated as CASSETGLRQPQHF.

The V call is TRBV29-1, the J call TRBJ1-3, with D possibly matching TRBD1 (6 bases). The V gene's germline CDR1 is SQVTM and CDR2 ANQGSEA. CDR3 length: 13 amino acids. Trimming pared 5 bases from V and 6 bases from J, leaving 14 bases between. The CDR3 here is CSVRDTLLNTIYF. Here the CDR3 DNA reads TGCAGCGTTCGGGACACCTTATTAAACACCATATATTTT.

This rearrangement joins TRBV18 to TRBJ2-3; weak D call: TRBD2 (6 bases). Trimming shortened V by 8 bases and J by 2 bases, and 14 bases separated the two germline ends. From germline, CDR1 is KGHSH and CDR2 LQKENI. The CDR3 length is 14 residues. CDR3 nucleotides: TGTGCCAGCCGGCGGGGTGGGGACACAGATACGCAGTATTTT. Amino acids: CASRRGGDTDTQYF.

The chain carries TRBV11-2 and TRBJ2-3; maybe TRBD2 (5 bases). The CDR3 length is 15 residues. The V end was cut by 4 bases, the J end by 0 bases, with 11 bases between. Germline CDR1 and CDR2: SGHAT and FQNNGV. Written as DNA, the CDR3 is TGTGCCAGCAGCTCAAGGGAGTCTAGCACAGATACGCAGTATTTT. Translating it yields CASSSRESSTDTQYF.

This chain connects TRBV5-5 to TRBJ2-7; a weak D match, TRBD1 (6 bases). Looked up from germline, CDR1 is SGHKS and CDR2 is YYEKEE (reference sequence). The germline V and J ends were trimmed by 3 bases and 6 bases, with 16 bases remaining between them. CDR3 length: 14 amino acids. CDR3 amino acids: CASSYPGTKVEQYF. The CDR3 DNA reads TGTGCCAGCAGCTACCCCGGGACAAAGGTCGAGCAGTACTTC.

A remark on this clone: Different DNA sequences within this sample yield the same CDR3. The V call is TRBV7-3, the J call TRBJ1-1; the D gene is possibly TRBD1 (5 bases). This CDR3 has 13 residues. In germline, CDR1 is SGHTA, CDR2 FQGTGA. Trimming shortened V by 2 bases and J by 5 bases, and 9 bases separated the two germline ends. In DNA, the CDR3 is TGTGCCAGCAGCTTACAGGGTTATACTGAAGCTTTCTTT. This sequence encodes CASSLQGYTEAFF.

The V gene is TRBV11-2, the J gene TRBJ1-3; D may be TRBD1 (5 bases). The germline V gene has CDR1 SGHAT and CDR2 FQNNGV. The CDR3 contains 16 residues. V gave up 6 bases and J gave up 2 bases, with 17 bases separating them. CDR3 bases: TGTGCCAGCAGAACCAGGGTGTCGGGAGCTGGAAACACCATATATTTT. Amino acids: CASRTRVSGAGNTIYF.

CDR3 sequence reads: CASSEAGGGVTYGYTF. CDR3 DNA: TGTGCCAGCAGTGAGGCCGGTGGAGGGGTTACCTATGGCTACACCTTC. This rearrangement joins TRBV6-1 to TRBJ1-2; tentatively, D is TRBD1 (5 bases). The germline CDR1 and CDR2 sequences are MNHNS and SASEGT. V lost 3 bases to trimming and J lost 4 bases, with 18 bases between them. The CDR3 extends over 16 amino acids.

This sequence joins TRBV6-5 and TRBJ1-1; 7 bases map to TRBD1. The junction had 7 bases not matched to a gene; V was cut back by 10 bases and J by 5 bases. Germline V gene sequence: CDR1 MNHEY, CDR2 SVGAGI. The CDR3 totals 12 residues. In DNA, the CDR3 is TGTGCCACCTTGACAGGGCTAACTGAAGCTTTCTTT. Its protein is CATLTGLTEAFF.

This clone was counted a single time. The genes are TRBV11-2 and TRBJ1-3; TRBD1 matches at 8 bases. The CDR3 spans 16 residues. Germline trimming cut 6 bases from V and 4 bases from J; bases unmatched to any gene: 11. Germline CDR1 and CDR2: SGHAT and FQNNGV. In DNA form, the CDR3 reads TGTGCCAGCAGACGGATACAGGGGGAAAAAGGAAACACCATATATTTT. This translates into CASRRIQGEKGNTIYF.

This clone was seen just once. The gene calls are TRBV2 and TRBJ1-6; 9 nucleotides match TRBD1. The V gene end was trimmed by 5 bases and the J gene end by 5 bases; junction bases not matched to a gene: 4. CDR3 length: 15 amino acids. Germline lookup yields CDR1 SNHLY and CDR2 FYNNEI. The CDR3 loop reads CASSPRQGDNSPLHF. The CDR3 DNA sequence: TGTGCCAGCAGTCCCCGACAGGGGGATAATTCACCCCTCCACTTT.

A single count supports this clone. The gene calls are TRBV30 and TRBJ2-7; 9 bases are shared with TRBD2. Unmatched junction bases numbered 8, after V lost 7 bases and J lost 4 bases. Germline V gives CDR1 GTSNPN, CDR2 SVGIG (reference sequence). The CDR3 runs 13 residues. The chain's CDR3 is CASRRGGAYEQYF. In DNA, the CDR3 is TGTGCCTCTAGGCGCGGGGGGGCTTACGAGCAGTACTTC.

This chain connects TRBV24-1 to TRBJ1-2; TRBD1 agrees at 9 bases. This CDR3 has 15 residues. Germline V gene sequence: CDR1 KGHDR, CDR2 SFDVKD. J lost 5 bases, V lost 3 bases, and 6 bases had no gene match. Here the CDR3 DNA reads TGTGCCACCAGTGATGGGACAGGGTTCCTGTATGGCTACACCTTC. It yields the protein CATSDGTGFLYGYTF.

This rearrangement joins TRBV27 to TRBJ2-7; unclear D gene. Trimming stripped 5 bases from V and 0 bases from J, with 11 bases between. The CDR3 totals 14 residues. CDR1 is MNHEY and CDR2 is SMNVEV in the germline V gene (reference sequence). The CDR3 here is CASSPIPPSYEQYF. CDR3 in DNA: TGTGCCAGCAGTCCTATCCCCCCCTCCTACGAGCAGTACTTC.